Listed here are 27 T cell receptor beta chains from one sample, sequenced in a study of a mutant IDH1 vaccine in newly diagnosed glioma. Their antigen targets remain unknown. Described time point: week 23, last vaccination. A 20-mer mutant IDH1 peptide at 300 ug was injected subcutaneously with topical imiquimod. The data were produced by immunoSEQ multiplex PCR, yet TCRdb's version contains in-frame clones alone and is incomplete. This sample yields around 56,000 clones, of which 80% to 90% are seen a single time; over 7% belongs to the top ten. The material was PBMCs, obtained from a glioma patient whose treatment included an IDH1 peptide vaccine. The origin of the receptors is a woman in her forties with glioma. Some clones in this sample may be carry-over from other donors' samples.

V usage is TRBV6-6 and J usage is TRBJ2-2; the D is unclear. Trimming took off 4 bases at V and 3 bases at J, with 9 bases between the two ends. Germline lookup yields CDR1 MNHNY and CDR2 SVGAGI (reference sequence). The CDR3 is made up of 14 amino acids. The DNA of the CDR3 is TGTGCCAGCAGTTTGGCACTCGACACCGGGGAGCTGTTTTTT. It specifies CASSLALDTGELFF.

The V gene is TRBV5-4, the J gene TRBJ2-7; possible D gene TRBD1, 7 bases. Germline assignment: CDR1 SGHNT and CDR2 YYREEE (reference sequence). This CDR3 is built from 13 residues. The V and J ends lost 3 bases and 3 bases respectively, with 10 bases between them. The CDR3 DNA reads TGTGCCAGCAGCTCAGGGGGGAACTACGAGCAGTACTTC. It yields the protein CASSSGGNYEQYF.

J is TRBJ2-1 and V is TRBV5-6; D not certain. V was clipped by 2 bases and J by 14 bases, with 14 bases between them. Per the germline V gene, CDR1 is SGHDT and CDR2 is YYEEEE. This CDR3 comprises 12 residues. In DNA, the CDR3 is TGTGCCAGCAGCTTAGTCCCGTCCGAAAAGTTCTTC. Encoded protein: CASSLVPSEKFF. The variable domain in full, with the rest retrieved from reference TRBV5-6 and TRBJ2-1, is DAGVTQSPTHLIKTRGQQVTLRCSPKSGHDTVSWYQQALGQGPQFIFQYYEEEERQRGNFPDRFSGHQFPNYSSELNVNALLLGDSALYLCASSLVPSEKFFGPGTRLTVL.

V is TRBV6-4 and J is TRBJ1-5; 7 nucleotides align to TRBD1. CDR3 length: 16 residues. Germline CDR1 and CDR2: MRHNA and SNTAGT. The trim removed 6 bases at V and 3 bases at J, leaving 11 bases unmatched. The CDR3: CASRVTGEEDNQPQHF. Written as DNA, the CDR3 is TGTGCCAGCAGGGTCACAGGGGAAGAGGACAATCAGCCCCAGCATTTT.

This rearrangement joins TRBV6-5 to TRBJ1-3, with D maybe TRBD1 (5 bases). Per the germline V gene, CDR1 is MNHEY and CDR2 is SVGAGI. Between the trimmed V and J ends, which lost 6 bases and 1 base, there was a span of 10 bases. CDR3 length: 14 residues. This CDR3 is CASSLGGSGNTIYF. The CDR3 DNA reads TGTGCCAGCAGCTTGGGGGGGTCTGGAAACACCATATATTTT.

This clone was found a few times. The chain links TRBV27 to TRBJ2-7; unclear D gene. Germline V lookup: CDR1 MNHEY, CDR2 SMNVEV (reference sequence). The CDR3 is 13 residues long. V was pared by 2 bases and J by 2 bases, with 7 bases between. The CDR3 DNA sequence: TGTGCCAGCAGTTTAAGGCAGACCTACGAGCAGTACTTC. It is translated as CASSLRQTYEQYF.

J is TRBJ2-3 and V is TRBV5-1; D is perhaps TRBD2 (5 bases). Germline lookup yields CDR1 SGHRS and CDR2 YFSETQ. The CDR3 extends over 13 amino acids. Trimming took off 5 bases at V and 2 bases at J, with 9 bases between the two ends. As DNA, the CDR3 is TGCGCCAGCAGGGACTCCCTCACAGATACGCAGTATTTT. It is translated as CASRDSLTDTQYF.

This chain links TRBV6-5 with TRBJ1-6, with no clear D. The ends were cut back, 0 bases at V and 1 base at J, with 4 bases in the middle. Per the germline V gene, CDR1 is MNHEY and CDR2 is SVGAGI. The CDR3 totals 15 residues. The CDR3 DNA is TGTGCCAGCAGTTACTCGGTGTCCTATAATTCACCCCTCCACTTT. It codes for CASSYSVSYNSPLHF.

The chain couples TRBV19 to TRBJ2-7; D is perhaps TRBD1 or TRBD2 (5 bases each). With 4 bases removed from V and 1 base from J, the gap between germline ends came to 17 bases. This CDR3 is 16 amino acids long. The germline V gene encodes CDR1 LNHDA and CDR2 SQIVND (reference sequence). The CDR3 region has the DNA TGTGCCAGTAGTACAACACCAGGGACCCAATCCTACGAGCAGTACTTC. It yields the protein CASSTTPGTQSYEQYF.

The genes are TRBV7-6 and TRBJ1-2; D ambiguous. Germline V gene lookup returns CDR1 SGHVS and CDR2 FNYEAQ. Between the trimmed V and J ends, which lost 5 bases and 5 bases, there was a span of 12 bases. This CDR3 has 13 amino acids. CDR3 region: CASSAAILYGYTF. The CDR3 DNA sequence: TGTGCCAGCAGCGCGGCAATTCTATATGGCTACACCTTC. Complete variable domain (other parts from reference TRBV7-6 and TRBJ1-2): GAGVSQSPRYKVTKRGQDVALRCDPISGHVSLYWYRQALGQGPEFLTYFNYEAQQDKSGLPNDRFSAERPEGSISTLTIQRTEQRDSAMYRCASSAAILYGYTFGSGTRLTVV.

V gene TRBV30 combines with J gene TRBJ2-7, with D tentatively TRBD1 (5 bases). Per the germline V gene, CDR1 is GTSNPN and CDR2 is SVGIG (reference sequence). CDR3 size: 12 residues. V shed 2 bases and J shed 5 bases, with 10 bases lying between them. In DNA, the CDR3 is TGTGCCTGGAGTCCGCAGGGCCACGAGCAGTACTTC. Encoded protein: CAWSPQGHEQYF.

The chain has TRBV4-2 and TRBJ1-2, with D perhaps TRBD1 (6 bases). Per the germline V gene, CDR1 is LGHNA and CDR2 is YNFKEQ. Trimming left V 3 bases short and J 8 bases short, with 16 bases between. The CDR3 length is 14 residues. The CDR3 bases are TGTGCCAGCAGCCAGAGGGGGGGCGTGAGCGGCTACACCTTC. This codes for CASSQRGGVSGYTF.

The chain links TRBV14 to TRBJ1-2, with 11 bases aligning to TRBD1. CDR1 is SGHDN and CDR2 is FVKESK in the germline V gene. CDR3 length equals 16 residues. Trimming took 4 bases from V and 4 from J; bases not matched to a gene: 8. The DNA for the CDR3 is TGTGCCAGCAGCCCGGGACAGGGGGTCTTAGGCTATGGCTACACCTTC. It encodes CASSPGQGVLGYGYTF.

On this clone: At one of its ends the junction is not consistent with the germline gene, which may arise from a read error. This chain links TRBV7-7 with TRBJ1-3, with D possibly TRBD1 on 5 matching bases. This CDR3 comprises 15 residues. CDR1 SSHAT and CDR2 FNYEAQ come from the germline V gene (reference sequence). The DNA of the CDR3 is TGTGCTAGCAGCCCCGGGGCTCACTCTGGAAACACCATATATTTT. This gives the protein CASSPGAHSGNTIYF.

The genes are TRBV30 and TRBJ2-7; a weak D match, TRBD1 (6 bases). The ends were cut back, 3 bases at V and 5 bases at J, with 23 bases in the middle. Germline-derived CDR1 and CDR2 are GTSNPN and SVGIG (reference sequence). This CDR3 comprises 16 residues. The CDR3 nucleotides read TGTGCCTGGAGCGGATTAACCGGGACAACCGCCAACGAGCAGTACTTC. As protein: CAWSGLTGTTANEQYF. Filled out from reference TRBV30 and TRBJ2-7, the complete variable domain reads SQTIHQWPATLVQPVGSPLSLECTVEGTSNPNLYWYRQAAGRGLQLLFYSVGIGQISSEVPQNLSASRPQDRQFILSSKKLLLSDSGFYLCAWSGLTGTTANEQYFGPGTRLTVT.

V is TRBV5-6 and J is TRBJ1-3; no definite D call. V lost 2 bases and J 0 bases, leaving 15 bases between the germline ends. This CDR3 has 17 residues. Germline values: CDR1 SGHDT, CDR2 YYEEEE. Here the CDR3 reads CASSFLNFEGSGNTIYF. CDR3 nucleotide sequence: TGTGCCAGCAGCTTTCTAAATTTCGAGGGCTCTGGAAACACCATATATTTT.

The J gene is TRBJ2-5, the V gene TRBV5-4; 7 bases line up with TRBD2. The V segment lost 4 bases and the J segment 1 base; nucleotides outside the gene matches: 7. Germline assignment: CDR1 SGHNT and CDR2 YYREEE (reference sequence). CDR3 length: 15 amino acids. The CDR3 loop reads CASSGGEQAQETQYF. Here the CDR3 DNA reads TGTGCCAGCAGCGGGGGGGAGCAGGCCCAAGAGACCCAGTACTTC. Looking up the rest from reference TRBV5-4 and TRBJ2-5 gives the full variable domain: ETGVTQSPTHLIKTRGQQVTLRCSSQSGHNTVSWYQQALGQGPQFIFQYYREEENGRGNFPPRFSGLQFPNYSSELNVNALELDDSALYLCASSGGEQAQETQYFGPGTRLLVL.

The chain carries TRBV5-1 and TRBJ1-1; no definite D call. Germline lookup yields CDR1 SGHRS and CDR2 YFSETQ. This CDR3 comprises 15 residues. V was pared by 0 bases and J by 0 bases, with 9 bases between. The DNA for the CDR3 is TGCGCCAGCAGCTTGGTACTTGAGATGAACACTGAAGCTTTCTTT. As protein: CASSLVLEMNTEAFF. The whole variable domain, filled in from reference TRBV5-1 and TRBJ1-1, reads KAGVTQTPRYLIKTRGQQVTLSCSPISGHRSVSWYQQTPGQGLQFLFEYFSETQRNKGNFPGRFSGRQFSNSRSEMNVSTLELGDSALYLCASSLVLEMNTEAFFGQGTRLTVV.

The chain recombines TRBV4-1 with TRBJ1-3, with D uncertain. Germline V lookup: CDR1 MGHRA, CDR2 YSYEKL. The CDR3 is 16 amino acids. V lost 4 bases and J lost 3, with 16 bases in between. The CDR3 DNA follows: TGCGCCAGCAGCCCCCCGACCGCTTTAGTTGGAAACACCATATATTTT. It is translated as CASSPPTALVGNTIYF.

This chain connects TRBV10-2 to TRBJ2-5, with D possibly being TRBD1 or TRBD2 (5 bases each). V dropped 11 bases and J dropped 1 base, with 14 bases sitting between them. The length of the CDR3 is 13 residues. Germline-derived CDR1 and CDR2 are WSHSY and SAAADI. The CDR3 nucleotides are TGCGCCGGGACGGGTGGCGTCCAAGAGACCCAGTACTTC. It translates to CAGTGGVQETQYF.

The rearrangement uses TRBV7-2 and TRBJ1-2; D is unclear. The length of the CDR3 is 13 residues. Germline V gives CDR1 SGHTA, CDR2 FQGNSA. With 2 bases removed from V and 8 bases from J, the gap between germline ends came to 12 bases. CDR3: CASSLSLGIGYTF. The CDR3 bases are TGTGCCAGCAGCTTAAGCCTGGGAATCGGCTACACCTTC.

The chain is built from TRBV2 and TRBJ2-3; D possibly uses TRBD1 or TRBD2 (5 bases each). V was cut by 3 bases and J by 1 base, with 8 bases left in between. Germline values: CDR1 SNHLY, CDR2 FYNNEI. The CDR3 consists of 14 residues. The CDR3 here is CASSEGPRTDTQYF. The CDR3 DNA reads TGTGCCAGCAGTGAGGGACCCCGCACAGATACGCAGTATTTT.

There are a few counts of this clone. This chain uses TRBV30 with TRBJ1-1; D remains unclear. The CDR3 runs to 12 residues. Germline values: CDR1 GTSNPN, CDR2 SVGIG (reference sequence). Trimming took off 3 bases at V and 4 bases at J, with 9 bases between the two ends. This CDR3 is CAWRYEGTEAFF. The CDR3 DNA sequence: TGTGCCTGGAGGTACGAGGGCACTGAAGCTTTCTTT.

The chain carries TRBV28 and TRBJ2-5; 8 bases are shared with TRBD2. The CDR3 runs 18 residues. Germline V gives CDR1 MDHEN, CDR2 SYDVKM. Trimming removed 7 bases from V and 4 bases from J; junction bases left unmatched: 20. The CDR3: CASTPTSGTSWGAETQYF. CDR3 coding DNA: TGTGCCAGCACCCCCACCTCCGGGACTAGTTGGGGAGCAGAGACCCAGTACTTC.

The rearrangement links TRBV4-1 to TRBJ1-5; D gene ambiguous. Germline CDR1 MGHRA, CDR2 YSYEKL. The CDR3 length is 14 residues. The ends were cut back, 2 bases at V and 3 bases at J, with 8 bases in the middle. Written as DNA, the CDR3 is TGCGCCAGCAGCCAATATCAGCTCAATCAGCCCCAGCATTTT. This translates into CASSQYQLNQPQHF.

The chain carries TRBV27 and TRBJ1-5; perhaps TRBD1 as D (6 bases). Germline V gene lookup returns CDR1 MNHEY and CDR2 SMNVEV (reference sequence). There are 14 residues in the CDR3. V was clipped by 2 bases and J by 6 bases, with 11 bases between them. In DNA, the CDR3 is TGTGCCAGCAGTTTAAGGGGGGGTGGTCAGCCCCAGCATTTT. Its protein is CASSLRGGGQPQHF.

This sequence joins TRBV25-1 and TRBJ1-4; maybe TRBD1 (5 bases). The CDR3 spans 14 residues. V shed 3 bases and J shed 8 bases, with 13 bases lying between them. Germline values: CDR1 MGHDK, CDR2 SYGVNS. The CDR3 reads CASSDSSGDEKLFF. CDR3 DNA sequence: TGTGCCAGCAGTGATTCATCGGGGGACGAAAAACTGTTTTTT.